This T cell receptor (beta chain) was documented in a study of CD8 T cells in Susac syndrome. Matching for age and sex applied to the controls, who were healthy donors. Random hexamers were used to reverse transcribe about 0.45 to 1 ug of RNA. TCR beta CDR3 was amplified by immunoSEQ multiplex PCR. This amplification extended across 54 Vbeta and 13 Jbeta segments. TCRdb re-derived calls from the immunoSEQ multiplex PCR reads in MiXCR, one entry per CDR3 protein. Among approximately 120,000 distinct CDR3 sequences listed, around 93% were seen once. This CDR3 is 16 amino acids long. Germline values: CDR1 ENHRY, CDR2 SYGVKD. After removal of 7 bases from V and 6 bases from J, the junction contained 9 bases not matched to a gene.

The receptor was isolated from a human donor in good health. What was sequenced was CD8+ T cells from PBMCs. The chain recombines TRBV10-3 with TRBJ2-2; 12 nucleotides align to TRBD1. The CDR3 DNA reads as TGTGCCATCACCCCGGGACAGGGGGCGCCCTCCGGGGAGCTGTTTTTT. It translates to CAITPGQGAPSGELFF.